One and the same sample provided the 2 T cell receptor beta chains below, sequenced in a study of CXCR3-negative and CXCR3-positive naive CD8 T cells. 5' RACE that incorporated UMI labels was used to prepare the TRB cDNA libraries. TCRdb reprocessed the 5' RACE reads and stores each CDR3 protein as one record, lacking DNA. The repertoire shows about 89,000 distinct CDR3 sequences; the top ten hold around 0.58%. These receptors' targets are unknown. General study points: CXCR3-positive naive cells had TRB CDR3s that were more hydrophobic than CXCR3-negative naive cells had.

The sample comprised naive CXCR3+ CD8+ T cells from blood. Subset defined: CD45RO-CCR7+CD27+CD95- naive CD8+ T cells expressing CXCR3 (TNR3+). These receptors all come from a human donor in good health. Some clones in this sample may be carry-over from other donors' samples.

This chain links TRBV20-1 with TRBJ2-2; the D call from TCRdb, TRBD1, cannot be confirmed without DNA. Germline V gene lookup returns CDR1 DFQATT and CDR2 SNEGSKA (reference sequence). The CDR3 covers 15 residues. The chain's CDR3 is CSARVAGEDTGELFF.

The rearrangement uses TRBV5-1 and TRBJ1-1; TCRdb lists TRBD1, though no DNA is available to test this call. Germline CDR1 reads SGHRS; CDR2 reads YFSETQ. CDR3 length: 18 amino acids. CDR3 loop: CASSASRTGDSMNTEAFF.